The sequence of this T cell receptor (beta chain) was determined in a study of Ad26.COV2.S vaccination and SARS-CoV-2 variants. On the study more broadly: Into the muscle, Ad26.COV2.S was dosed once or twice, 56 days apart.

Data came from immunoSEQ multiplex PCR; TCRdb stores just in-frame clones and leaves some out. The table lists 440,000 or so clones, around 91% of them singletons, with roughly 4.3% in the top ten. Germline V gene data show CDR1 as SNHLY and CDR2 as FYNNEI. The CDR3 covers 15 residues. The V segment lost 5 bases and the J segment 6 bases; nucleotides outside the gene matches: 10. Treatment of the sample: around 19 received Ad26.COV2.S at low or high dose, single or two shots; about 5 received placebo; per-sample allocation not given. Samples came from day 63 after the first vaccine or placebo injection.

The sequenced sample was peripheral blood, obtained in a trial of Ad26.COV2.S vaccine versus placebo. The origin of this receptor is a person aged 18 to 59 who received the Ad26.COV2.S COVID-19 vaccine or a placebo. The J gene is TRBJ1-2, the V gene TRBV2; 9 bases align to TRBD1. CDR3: CASSRGGTGTHGYTF. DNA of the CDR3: TGTGCCAGCAGTAGGGGGGGGACAGGGACCCATGGCTACACCTTC.